This T cell receptor beta chain was documented in a study of T-cell reconstitution after alpha-beta-depleted transplantation in children. Construction of the TCRbeta library involved unique molecular identifiers. TCRdb used MiXCR to reprocess the PCR reads, holding one entry per CDR3 protein. The data hold about 540,000 distinct CDR3 sequences, with about 16% observed a single time. Germline CDR1 is SGHRS and CDR2 is YFSETQ. CDR3 length: 15 residues. Between the trimmed V and J ends, which lost 0 bases and 0 bases, there was a span of 9 bases. The chain employs TRBV5-1 and TRBJ1-1, with no clear D. The sequence was collected from a human donor who donated a stem cell graft to a child with acute lymphoblastic leukemia. Sequenced material: PBMCs from the stem cell graft donor, taken from the stem cell graft. The CDR3 here is CASSLVRGVNTEAFF. In nucleotides, the CDR3 is TGCGCCAGCAGCTTGGTTCGGGGAGTGAACACTGAAGCTTTCTTT.